These 21 T cell receptor beta chains share one sample of origin, sequenced in a study of post-analysis software for immune sequencing data. The study, taken as a whole, reports: TRBV5-6, TRBV5-1 and TRBV20-1 belonged to a set of roughly 5 TRBV segments that were more frequent in patients than controls.

Unique molecular identifiers featured in each of the TCR beta cDNA libraries. TCRdb independently ran MiXCR on the PCR reads; one entry per CDR3 protein. The sample lists over 700,000 distinct CDR3 sequences, 25% to 30% occurring once. What these receptors recognize is not known. Sequencing was done on a sample of blood. Receptors were obtained from a girl aged 10 to 17 with multiple sclerosis.

The sample holds a few counts of this clonotype. The chain uses TRBV2 and TRBJ2-6; D remains unclear. This CDR3 spans 15 amino acids. The germline V gene encodes CDR1 SNHLY and CDR2 FYNNEI. The V end lost 3 bases, the J end lost 0 bases, and 6 bases lay between the germline ends. The CDR3 protein is CASSDFGSGANVLTF. In DNA, the CDR3 is TGTGCCAGCAGTGATTTTGGCTCTGGGGCCAACGTCCTGACTTTC.

This clonotype has more than one count but fewer than ten. This chain joins TRBV29-1 and TRBJ2-1; TRBD1 might be the D (5 bases). Trimming cost V 1 base and J 12 bases, with 10 bases left between them. The CDR3 is made up of 11 amino acids. The V gene's germline CDR1 is SQVTM and CDR2 ANQGSEA. CDR3 region: CSVEVGLVQFF. DNA of the CDR3: TGCAGCGTTGAAGTGGGGCTGGTGCAGTTCTTC.

This clonotype was counted a few times. The chain links TRBV20-1 to TRBJ2-3; unclear D gene. The CDR3 sequence is 15 residues long. V was clipped by 0 bases and J by 2 bases, with 12 bases between them. CDR1 is DFQATT, CDR2 SNEGSKA, per germline (reference sequence). CDR3 sequence reads: CSARDPAGFTDTQYF. For the CDR3, the DNA is TGCAGTGCTAGAGATCCGGCTGGGTTCACAGATACGCAGTATTTT.

The rearrangement joins TRBV27 to TRBJ2-4; D remains ambiguous. The tail of the sequence fits TRBJ2-7 better, so the J call may be wrong. The CDR3 loop spans 16 amino acids. The germline CDR1 and CDR2 sequences are MNHEY and SMNVEV (reference sequence). CDR3 nucleotide sequence: TGTGCCAGCAATAGAAGGCCCTCGGGTTCCTCGGGCGAGCAGTACTTC. Translating it yields CASNRRPSGSSGEQYF.

The chain is built from TRBV29-1 and TRBJ2-2, with a possible D match to TRBD1 (6 bases). Trimming stripped 7 bases from V and 3 bases from J, with 15 bases between. The germline CDR1 and CDR2 sequences are SQVTM and ANQGSEA. The CDR3 has 14 amino acids. CDR3 residues: CSAKQGVDTGELFF. The CDR3 region has the DNA TGCAGCGCCAAACAGGGAGTCGACACCGGGGAGCTGTTTTTT.

Notes on this clonotype: This may be a read error: a much more frequent sequence differs by one nucleotide. The V and J genes are TRBV12-3 or TRBV12-4 and TRBJ2-6; D remains ambiguous. The CDR3 spans 13 residues. V was cut by 10 bases and J by 0 bases, with 7 bases left in between. This chain's CDR3 is CATQASGANVLTF. The DNA of the CDR3 is TGTGCCACCCAGGCCTCTGGGGCCAACGTCCTGACTTTC.

This clonotype was detected only a few times. J is TRBJ1-5 and V is TRBV20-1; perhaps TRBD1 as D (5 bases). The V end lost 2 bases, the J end lost 1 base, and 12 bases lay between the germline ends. The V gene's germline CDR1 is DFQATT and CDR2 SNEGSKA (reference sequence). This CDR3 is 15 amino acids long. The CDR3, as DNA: TGCAGTGCTAGACGCAGGGATAGAAGCAATCAGCCCCAGCATTTT. Protein product: CSARRRDRSNQPQHF.

This clonotype showed up just a few times. V is TRBV12-3 or TRBV12-4 and J is TRBJ1-5; weak D call: TRBD1 (5 bases). Between the trimmed V and J ends, which lost 6 bases and 6 bases, there was a span of 12 bases. This CDR3 is built from 13 residues. CDR3 amino acids: CASSSRVRQPQHF. CDR3 coding DNA: TGTGCCAGCAGCAGCAGGGTACGTCAGCCCCAGCATTTT.

This chain connects TRBV5-1 to TRBJ1-1; 9 bases line up with TRBD1. The J segment lost 8 bases and the V segment lost 7 bases, leaving 9 bases of the junction unmatched. In germline, CDR1 is SGHRS, CDR2 YFSETQ. The CDR3 loop spans 13 amino acids. This CDR3 is CASSRTGEGEAFF. Written as DNA, the CDR3 is TGCGCCAGCTCACGGACAGGGGAGGGCGAAGCTTTCTTT.

The chain carries TRBV27 and TRBJ2-4; 8 bases fit TRBD1. This CDR3 is built from 15 residues. The V gene end was trimmed by 3 bases and the J gene end by 4 bases; junction bases not matched to a gene: 5. CDR1 and CDR2 (germline): MNHEY, SMNVEV (reference sequence). Written as DNA, the CDR3 is TGTGCCAGCAGTTTCCAGGGGGCCTTTAAAAACATTCAGTACTTC. The encoded protein is CASSFQGAFKNIQYF.

The genes are TRBV5-1 and TRBJ2-7, with 10 bases identical to TRBD2. J lost 3 bases, V lost 7 bases, and 7 bases had no gene match. Germline CDR1 is SGHRS and CDR2 is YFSETQ. This CDR3 is 14 amino acids long. The CDR3 DNA sequence: TGCGCCAGCGCCCCCGCTAGCGGGAGCTACGAGCAGTACTTC. Translated, it gives CASAPASGSYEQYF. Supplemented by reference TRBV5-1 and TRBJ2-7, the full variable domain reads KAGVTQTPRYLIKTRGQQVTLSCSPISGHRSVSWYQQTPGQGLQFLFEYFSETQRNKGNFPGRFSGRQFSNSRSEMNVSTLELGDSALYLCASAPASGSYEQYFGPGTRLTVT.

This clonotype has just a few counts. This chain connects TRBV7-2 to TRBJ2-1; 10 bases are shared with TRBD1. The ends lost 7 bases at V and 5 bases at J; junction bases unmatched: 5. The CDR3 totals 14 residues. CDR1 and CDR2 (germline): SGHTA, FQGNSA. In DNA form, the CDR3 reads TGTGCCAGCAACAGACAGGGGGCCGACAATGAGCAGTTCTTC. Its translation is CASNRQGADNEQFF.

A word on this clonotype: One end of the junction fails to match germline, which may point to a read error. The chain carries TRBV20-1 and TRBJ1-2; TRBD1 is a possible D gene (5 bases). This CDR3 is 15 amino acids long. Germline assignment: CDR1 DFQATT and CDR2 SNEGSKA (reference sequence). CDR3 region: CGATGGRAVDYGYTF. In DNA form, the CDR3 reads TGCGGTGCGACGGGGGGACGAGCTGTTGACTATGGCTACACCTTC.

This clonotype was recorded a few times. The CDR3 coding sequence is TGTGCCACCGATGAGAGGGGGCTCAGTACCTACCATAGCAATCAGCCCCAGCATTTT. Protein: CATDERGLSTYHSNQPQHF. The genes are TRBV6-1 and TRBJ1-5, with 7 bases identical to TRBD1. In germline, CDR1 is MNHNS, CDR2 SASEGT. The CDR3 extends over 19 amino acids. The junction had 21 bases not matched to a gene; V was cut back by 10 bases and J by 0 bases.

A few counts support this clonotype. The chain links TRBV7-2 to TRBJ2-1; a weak D match, TRBD1 (6 bases). Trimming pared 6 bases from V and 7 bases from J, leaving 22 bases between. This CDR3 is 16 amino acids long. Germline V lookup: CDR1 SGHTA, CDR2 FQGNSA. The CDR3 region is CASRRLDSPALNEQFF. The CDR3 DNA follows: TGTGCCAGCAGGAGATTGGACAGCCCCGCGTTGAATGAGCAGTTCTTC. The whole variable domain, filled in from reference TRBV7-2 and TRBJ2-1, reads GAGVSQSPSNKVTEKGKDVELRCDPISGHTALYWYRQSLGQGLEFLIYFQGNSAPDKSGLPSDRFSAERTGGSVSTLTIQRTQQEDSAVYLCASRRLDSPALNEQFFGPGTRLTVL.

This clonotype was recorded a few times. The chain links TRBV7-9 to TRBJ1-5; D is ambiguous. Per germline, CDR1 SEHNR and CDR2 FQNEAQ (reference sequence). The length of the CDR3 is 13 residues. Trimming shortened V by 4 bases and J by 6 bases, and 10 bases separated the two germline ends. The CDR3 is CASSSTPGQPQHF. The CDR3 DNA follows: TGTGCCAGCAGCTCAACACCAGGTCAGCCCCAGCATTTT.

This chain joins TRBV9 and TRBJ2-3; a possible D gene is TRBD1 (6 bases). V shed 0 bases and J shed 1 base, with 18 bases lying between them. Per the germline V gene, CDR1 is SGDLS and CDR2 is YYNGEE. This CDR3 is 18 amino acids long. The DNA of the CDR3 is TGTGCCAGCAGCGTAGATCAGTCAGGGGATCTTGGCACAGATACGCAGTATTTT. Its translation: CASSVDQSGDLGTDTQYF.

The rearrangement links TRBV28 to TRBJ2-7; 7 bases map to TRBD1. This CDR3 contains 15 residues. Losses at the gene ends were 4 bases for V and 11 bases for J; bases not matched to a gene: 17. Germline loops: CDR1 MDHEN, CDR2 SYDVKM. In DNA form, the CDR3 reads TGTGCCAGCAGTTATTCCGGGCAGGGGGAACGATGGGAGTACTTC. Encoded protein: CASSYSGQGERWEYF.

This clonotype appeared a few times. V and J are TRBV12-3 or TRBV12-4 and TRBJ2-5; D not certain. The V and J ends lost 6 bases and 5 bases respectively, with 10 bases between them. The CDR3 runs 12 residues. For the CDR3, the DNA is TGTGCCAGCAGCCTACAGTGGGAGACCCAGTACTTC. Its protein is CASSLQWETQYF.

The chain has TRBV28 and TRBJ1-1; D is uncertain. The germline V gene has CDR1 MDHEN and CDR2 SYDVKM. The CDR3 is made up of 13 amino acids. The germline V and J ends were trimmed by 2 bases and 3 bases, with 7 bases remaining between them. The CDR3 protein is CASSLILDTEAFF. The CDR3 nucleotides read TGTGCCAGCAGTTTAATCCTAGACACTGAAGCTTTCTTT.

This clonotype occurred a few times. The CDR3 reads CSARDGRGSNNEQFF. The CDR3 bases are TGCAGTGCTAGAGACGGGAGGGGATCCAACAATGAGCAGTTCTTC. J is TRBJ2-1 and V is TRBV20-1; TRBD2 matches 8 bases. Germline CDR1 and CDR2: DFQATT and SNEGSKA (reference sequence). V trimming: 0 bases; J trimming: 5 bases; junction bases outside the gene matches: 6. This CDR3 contains 15 residues.